Sequencing of this TCR beta chain was carried out in a study of T-cell reconstitution after alpha-beta-depleted transplantation in children. General study findings and limits: Reportedly, alpha-beta T cells present about two months post-transplant originated from several hundred expanded clones of graft origin. T cells produced anew were the main source of T-cell counts and diversity one year after transplant. Day-60 TCRbeta diversity that was high in some patients was derived from surviving recipient T cells and thymic progenitors.

Unique molecular identifiers were built into the TCRbeta library. TCRdb re-called the PCR reads through MiXCR, storing one row per CDR3 protein. The sample records 550,000 to 800,000 distinct CDR3 sequences, roughly 13% being singletons. The CDR3 length is 16 residues. From germline, CDR1 is SGHTA and CDR2 FQGNSA. Trimming shortened V by 5 bases and J by 0 bases, and 14 bases separated the two germline ends. A word on this clonotype: Its antigen is currently unknown.

V and J are TRBV7-2 and TRBJ1-3; the D gene is possibly TRBD1 (6 bases). The receptor's source is a girl aged 2 to 10 with congenital amegakaryocytic thrombocytopenia, due to receive a stem cell transplant. The material sequenced was PBMCs, taken before TCRalphabeta/CD19-depleted stem cell transplant. The CDR3 sequence is CASSLRTGSSGNTIYF. CDR3 nucleotide sequence: TGTGCCAGCAGCCTTCGCACAGGGTCCTCTGGAAACACCATATATTTT.